This T cell receptor (beta chain) was documented in a study of T cell changes during pregnancy in multiple sclerosis. From germline, CDR1 is SGHKS and CDR2 YYEKEE (reference sequence). The length of the CDR3 is 16 residues. Unmatched junction bases numbered 13, after V lost 5 bases and J lost 4 bases. This table comes from immunoSEQ multiplex PCR, and its TCRdb copy is limited to in-frame clones, with some not included. The profile shows tens of thousands of clones, roughly 93% of them singletons. The sequence derives from a female donor with multiple sclerosis, enrolled in a pregnancy study. The chain uses TRBV5-5 and TRBJ2-5, with 8 bases matching TRBD2. The source was peripheral blood, collected in the third trimester of pregnancy. The CDR3 is CASRLLAGPGTETQYF. Here the CDR3 DNA reads TGTGCCAGCAGACTCTTAGCGGGGCCGGGGACAGAGACCCAGTACTTC.